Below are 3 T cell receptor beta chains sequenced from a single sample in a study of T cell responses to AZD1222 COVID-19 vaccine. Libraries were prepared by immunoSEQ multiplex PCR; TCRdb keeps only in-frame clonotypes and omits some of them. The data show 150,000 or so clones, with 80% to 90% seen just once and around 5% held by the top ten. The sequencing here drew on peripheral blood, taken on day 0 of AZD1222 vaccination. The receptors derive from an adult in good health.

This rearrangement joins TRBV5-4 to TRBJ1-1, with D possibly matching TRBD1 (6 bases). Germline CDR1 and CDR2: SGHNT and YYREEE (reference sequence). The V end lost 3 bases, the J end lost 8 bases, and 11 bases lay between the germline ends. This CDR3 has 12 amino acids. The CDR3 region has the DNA TGTGCCAGCAGCTGGGGGCGGGGGGAAGCTTTCTTT. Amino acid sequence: CASSWGRGEAFF.

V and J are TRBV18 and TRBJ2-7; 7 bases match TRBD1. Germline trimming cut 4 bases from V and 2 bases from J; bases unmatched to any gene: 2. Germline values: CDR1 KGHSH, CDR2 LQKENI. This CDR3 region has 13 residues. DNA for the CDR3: TGTGCCAGCTCACAGGGGGCCCCCTACGAGCAGTACTTC. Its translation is CASSQGAPYEQYF.

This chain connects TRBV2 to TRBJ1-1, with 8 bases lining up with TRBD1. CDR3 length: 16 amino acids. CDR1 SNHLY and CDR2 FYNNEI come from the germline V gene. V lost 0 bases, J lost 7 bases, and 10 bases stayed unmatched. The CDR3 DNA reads TGTGCCAGCAGTGAAGCGCAGGCAGGGGGCCTTGGTGAAGCTTTCTTT. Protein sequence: CASSEAQAGGLGEAFF.